The T cell receptor (beta chain) described here comes from a study of T cell changes during pregnancy in multiple sclerosis. The repertoire was sequenced with immunoSEQ multiplex PCR; TCRdb's copy has only in-frame clones and lacks some. The sample includes 55,000 to 75,000 clones, under 95% of them seen just once. The germline CDR1 and CDR2 sequences are KGHSH and LQKENI. With 3 bases clipped from V and 5 bases from J, the junction kept 17 bases outside the gene matches. The CDR3 covers 19 residues. The sample was peripheral blood, taken after pregnancy. This clonotype was sampled from a female donor with multiple sclerosis, enrolled in a pregnancy study. The rearrangement links TRBV18 to TRBJ1-4, with TRBD1 matching 8 bases. CDR3 sequence reads: CASSPDRAGTKALNEKLFF. The CDR3 DNA is TGTGCCAGCTCACCGGACAGGGCGGGGACCAAAGCTTTGAATGAAAAACTGTTTTTT.